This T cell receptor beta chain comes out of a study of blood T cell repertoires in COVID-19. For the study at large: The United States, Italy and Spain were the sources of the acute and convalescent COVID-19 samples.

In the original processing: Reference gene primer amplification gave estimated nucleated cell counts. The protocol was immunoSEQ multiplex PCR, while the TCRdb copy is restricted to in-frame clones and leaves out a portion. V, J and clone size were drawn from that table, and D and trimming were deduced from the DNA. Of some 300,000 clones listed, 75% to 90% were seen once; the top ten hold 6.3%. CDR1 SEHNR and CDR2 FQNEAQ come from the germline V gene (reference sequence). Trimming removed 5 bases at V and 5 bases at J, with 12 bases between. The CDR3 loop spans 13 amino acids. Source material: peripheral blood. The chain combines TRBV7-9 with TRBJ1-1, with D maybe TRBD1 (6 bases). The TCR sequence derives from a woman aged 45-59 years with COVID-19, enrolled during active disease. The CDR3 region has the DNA TGTGCCAGCAGCCTTAATACAGGGACTGAAGCTTTCTTT. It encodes CASSLNTGTEAFF.